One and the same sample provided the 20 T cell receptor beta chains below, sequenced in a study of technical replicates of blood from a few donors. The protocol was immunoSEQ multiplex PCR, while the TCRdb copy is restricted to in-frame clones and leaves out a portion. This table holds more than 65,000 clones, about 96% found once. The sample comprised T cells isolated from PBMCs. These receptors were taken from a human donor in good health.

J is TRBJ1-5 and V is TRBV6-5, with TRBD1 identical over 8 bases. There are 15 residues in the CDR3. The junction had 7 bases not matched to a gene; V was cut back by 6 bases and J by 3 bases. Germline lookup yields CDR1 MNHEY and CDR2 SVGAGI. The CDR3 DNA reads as TGTGCCAGCAGCCCCGGACAGGGAAACAATCAGCCCCAGCATTTT. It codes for CASSPGQGNNQPQHF.

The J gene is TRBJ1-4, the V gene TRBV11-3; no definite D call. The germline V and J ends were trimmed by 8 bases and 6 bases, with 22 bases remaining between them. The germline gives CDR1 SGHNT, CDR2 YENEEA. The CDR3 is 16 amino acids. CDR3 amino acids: CASQEGLSTRDEKLFF. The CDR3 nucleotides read TGTGCCAGCCAAGAGGGTTTGAGTACTCGGGATGAAAAACTGTTTTTT.

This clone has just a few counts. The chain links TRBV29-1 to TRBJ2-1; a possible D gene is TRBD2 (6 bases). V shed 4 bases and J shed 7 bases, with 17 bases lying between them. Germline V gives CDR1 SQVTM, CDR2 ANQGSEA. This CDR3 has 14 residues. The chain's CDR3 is CSVGRGTGGNEQFF. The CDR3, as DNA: TGCAGCGTTGGGAGAGGGACCGGAGGGAATGAGCAGTTCTTC.

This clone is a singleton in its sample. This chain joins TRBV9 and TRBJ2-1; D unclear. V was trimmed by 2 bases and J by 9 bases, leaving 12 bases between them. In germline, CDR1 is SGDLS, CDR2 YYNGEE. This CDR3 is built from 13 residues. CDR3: CASSVLVPGEQFF. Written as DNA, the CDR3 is TGTGCCAGCAGCGTGTTAGTGCCTGGTGAGCAGTTCTTC.

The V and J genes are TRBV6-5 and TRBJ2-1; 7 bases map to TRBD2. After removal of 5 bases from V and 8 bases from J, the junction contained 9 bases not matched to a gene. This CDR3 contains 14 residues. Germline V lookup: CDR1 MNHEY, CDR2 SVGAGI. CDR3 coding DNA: TGTGCCAGCAGTGCGTATCGGGAGGTCTATGAGCAGTTCTTC. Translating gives CASSAYREVYEQFF.

The CDR3 DNA reads TGTGCCAGCAGTCAGGGACTAGCGTTCTACAATGAGCAGTTCTTC. Translating gives CASSQGLAFYNEQFF. The chain recombines TRBV6-5 with TRBJ2-1; the match to TRBD2 covers 10 bases. The CDR3 is 15 amino acids. The trim removed 5 bases at V and 3 bases at J, leaving 4 bases unmatched. Germline V gives CDR1 MNHEY, CDR2 SVGAGI.

The CDR3 here is CASSLSIGGGETQYF. The CDR3 region has the DNA TGCGCCAGCAGCTTGTCTATAGGGGGTGGGGAGACCCAGTACTTC. The chain links TRBV5-1 to TRBJ2-5; D perhaps matches TRBD1 (6 bases). The V and J ends lost 1 base and 5 bases respectively, with 15 bases between them. Germline V gene sequence: CDR1 SGHRS, CDR2 YFSETQ. The CDR3 runs 15 residues.

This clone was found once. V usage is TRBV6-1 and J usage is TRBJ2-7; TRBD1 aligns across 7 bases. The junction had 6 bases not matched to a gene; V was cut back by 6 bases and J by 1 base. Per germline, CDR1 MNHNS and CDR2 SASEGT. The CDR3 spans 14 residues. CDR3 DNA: TGTGCCAGCAGCAGGGGGAGTTATTCCTACGAGCAGTACTTC. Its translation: CASSRGSYSYEQYF.

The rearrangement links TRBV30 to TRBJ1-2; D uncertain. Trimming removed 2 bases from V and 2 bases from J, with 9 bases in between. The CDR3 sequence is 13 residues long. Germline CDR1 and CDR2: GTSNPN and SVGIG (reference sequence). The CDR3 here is CAWSLGLNYGYTF. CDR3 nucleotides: TGTGCCTGGAGTTTAGGACTGAACTATGGCTACACCTTC.

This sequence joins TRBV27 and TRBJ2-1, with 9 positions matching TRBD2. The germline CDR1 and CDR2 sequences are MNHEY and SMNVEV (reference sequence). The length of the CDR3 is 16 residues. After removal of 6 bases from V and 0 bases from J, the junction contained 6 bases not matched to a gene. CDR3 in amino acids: CASRNLAGLSYNEQFF. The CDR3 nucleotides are TGTGCCAGCAGAAATCTAGCGGGACTCTCCTACAATGAGCAGTTCTTC.

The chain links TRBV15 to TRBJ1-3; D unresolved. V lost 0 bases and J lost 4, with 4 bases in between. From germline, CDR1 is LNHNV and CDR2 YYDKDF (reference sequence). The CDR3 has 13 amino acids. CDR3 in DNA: TGTGCCACCAGCAGAGACAGGGGAAACACCATATATTTT. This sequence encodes CATSRDRGNTIYF.

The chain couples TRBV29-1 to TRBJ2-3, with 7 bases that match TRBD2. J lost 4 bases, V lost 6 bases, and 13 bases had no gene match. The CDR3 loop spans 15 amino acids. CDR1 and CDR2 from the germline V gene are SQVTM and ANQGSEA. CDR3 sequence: CSVLLLADRPDTQYF. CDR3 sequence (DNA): TGCAGCGTATTACTCCTAGCGGACCGGCCAGATACGCAGTATTTT.

CDR3 sequence: CASGISNQPQHF. CDR3 bases: TGTGCTAGTGGTATCTCCAATCAGCCCCAGCATTTT. The rearrangement joins TRBV12-5 to TRBJ1-5; D unresolved. Germline lookup yields CDR1 LGHNT and CDR2 FRNRAP. Trimming took 5 bases from V and 3 from J, leaving 5 bases between them. CDR3 length equals 12 residues.

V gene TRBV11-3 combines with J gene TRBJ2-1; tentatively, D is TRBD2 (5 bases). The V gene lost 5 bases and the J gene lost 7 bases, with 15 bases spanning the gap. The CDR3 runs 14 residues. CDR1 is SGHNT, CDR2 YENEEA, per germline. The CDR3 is CASSQTTIGNEQFF. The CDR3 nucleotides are TGTGCCAGCAGCCAGACTACCATCGGGAATGAGCAGTTCTTC.

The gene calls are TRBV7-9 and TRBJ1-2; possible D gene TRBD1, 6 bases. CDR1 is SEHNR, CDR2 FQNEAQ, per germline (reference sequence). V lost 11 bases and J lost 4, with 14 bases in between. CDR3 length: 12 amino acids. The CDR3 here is CAGMTGVYGYTF. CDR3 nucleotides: TGTGCCGGCATGACAGGTGTCTATGGCTACACCTTC.

This CDR3 reads CAWKQGGHEQYF. The CDR3 bases are TGTGCCTGGAAACAGGGAGGGCACGAGCAGTACTTC. The chain joins TRBV30 to TRBJ2-7, with a weak D call TRBD2 (7 bases). CDR1 and CDR2 (germline): GTSNPN, SVGIG (reference sequence). The V end was cut by 4 bases, the J end by 5 bases, with 12 bases between. The CDR3 is made up of 12 amino acids.

The CDR3 bases are TGTGCCAGCAGCGTAGGCCGGCAGGGGAACCACGAGCAGTACTTC. It specifies CASSVGRQGNHEQYF. This sequence joins TRBV9 and TRBJ2-7; D perhaps matches TRBD1 (6 bases). Trimming left V 0 bases short and J 5 bases short, with 15 bases between. The CDR3 has 15 amino acids. Germline V gene sequence: CDR1 SGDLS, CDR2 YYNGEE.

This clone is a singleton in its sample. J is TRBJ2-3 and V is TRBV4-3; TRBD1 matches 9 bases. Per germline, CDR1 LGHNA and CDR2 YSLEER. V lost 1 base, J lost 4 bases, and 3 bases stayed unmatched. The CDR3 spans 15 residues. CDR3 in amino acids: CASSQGTGVADTQYF. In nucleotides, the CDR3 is TGCGCCAGCAGCCAAGGGACAGGGGTCGCAGATACGCAGTATTTT.

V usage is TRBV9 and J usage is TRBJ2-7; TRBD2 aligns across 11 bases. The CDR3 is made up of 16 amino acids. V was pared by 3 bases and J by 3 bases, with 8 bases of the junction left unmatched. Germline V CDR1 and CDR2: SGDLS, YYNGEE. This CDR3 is CASSAGTSGKGYEQYF. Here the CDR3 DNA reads TGTGCCAGCAGCGCCGGGACTAGCGGTAAAGGCTACGAGCAGTACTTC.

In nucleotides, the CDR3 is TGTGCCAGCAGCTTGGGCTTGGTTGCAGATACGCAGTATTTT. As protein: CASSLGLVADTQYF. The rearrangement uses TRBV7-3 and TRBJ2-3; D gene unclear. CDR3 length equals 14 residues. The germline gives CDR1 SGHTA, CDR2 FQGTGA. Trimming cost V 3 bases and J 4 bases, with 11 bases left between them.